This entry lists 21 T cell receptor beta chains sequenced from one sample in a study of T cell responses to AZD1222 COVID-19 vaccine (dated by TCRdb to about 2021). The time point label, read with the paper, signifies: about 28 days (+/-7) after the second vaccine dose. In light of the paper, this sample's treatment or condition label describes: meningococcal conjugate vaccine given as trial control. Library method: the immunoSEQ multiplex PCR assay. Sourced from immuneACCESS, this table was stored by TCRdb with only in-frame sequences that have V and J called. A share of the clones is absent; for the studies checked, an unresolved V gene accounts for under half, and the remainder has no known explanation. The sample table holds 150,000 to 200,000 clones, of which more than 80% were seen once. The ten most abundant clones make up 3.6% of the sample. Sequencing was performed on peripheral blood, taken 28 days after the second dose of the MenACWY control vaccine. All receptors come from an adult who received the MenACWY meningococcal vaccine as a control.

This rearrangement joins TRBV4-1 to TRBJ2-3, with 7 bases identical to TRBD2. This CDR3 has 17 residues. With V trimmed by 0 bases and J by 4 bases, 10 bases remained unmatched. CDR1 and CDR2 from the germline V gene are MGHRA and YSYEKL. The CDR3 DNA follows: TGCGCCAGCAGCCAAGAAGGCGGTGGACTAGTGTCAGATACGCAGTATTTT. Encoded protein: CASSQEGGGLVSDTQYF.

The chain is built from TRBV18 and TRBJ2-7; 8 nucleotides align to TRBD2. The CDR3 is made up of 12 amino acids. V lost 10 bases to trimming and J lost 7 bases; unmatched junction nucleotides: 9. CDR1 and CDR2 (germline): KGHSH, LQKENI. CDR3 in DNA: TGTGCCACCACCCGGGAGGGGGGAGAGCAGTACTTC. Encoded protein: CATTREGGEQYF.

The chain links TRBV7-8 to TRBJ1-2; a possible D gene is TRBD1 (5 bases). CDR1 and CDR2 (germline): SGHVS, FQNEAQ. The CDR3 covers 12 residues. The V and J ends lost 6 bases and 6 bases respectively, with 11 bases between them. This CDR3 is CASSKQVHGYTF. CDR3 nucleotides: TGTGCCAGCAGTAAACAGGTTCATGGCTACACCTTC.

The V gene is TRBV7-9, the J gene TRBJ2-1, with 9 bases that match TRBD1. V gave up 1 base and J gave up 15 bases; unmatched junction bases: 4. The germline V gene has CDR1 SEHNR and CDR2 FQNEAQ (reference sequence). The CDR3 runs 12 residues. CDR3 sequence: CASSLEGTGLFF. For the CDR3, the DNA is TGTGCCAGCAGCTTAGAGGGGACAGGGCTGTTCTTC.

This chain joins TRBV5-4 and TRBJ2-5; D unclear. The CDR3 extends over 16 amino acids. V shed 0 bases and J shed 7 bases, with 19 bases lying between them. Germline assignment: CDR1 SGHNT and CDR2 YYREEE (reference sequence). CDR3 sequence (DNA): TGTGCCAGCAGCTTGGAGTCGTCGGCCGCCCTGGGGACCCAGTACTTC. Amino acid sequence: CASSLESSAALGTQYF.

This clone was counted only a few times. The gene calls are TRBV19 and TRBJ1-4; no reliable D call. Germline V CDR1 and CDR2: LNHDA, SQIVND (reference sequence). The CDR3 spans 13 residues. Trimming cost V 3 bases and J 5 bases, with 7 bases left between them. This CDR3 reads CASSIVANEKLFF. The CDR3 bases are TGTGCCAGTAGTATCGTGGCGAATGAAAAACTGTTTTTT.

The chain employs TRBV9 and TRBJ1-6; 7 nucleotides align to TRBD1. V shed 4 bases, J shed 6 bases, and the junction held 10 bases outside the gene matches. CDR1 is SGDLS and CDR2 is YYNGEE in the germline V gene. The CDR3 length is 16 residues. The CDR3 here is CASSPGWGQLNSPLHF. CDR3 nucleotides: TGTGCCAGCAGCCCCGGTTGGGGACAGCTTAATTCACCCCTCCACTTT.

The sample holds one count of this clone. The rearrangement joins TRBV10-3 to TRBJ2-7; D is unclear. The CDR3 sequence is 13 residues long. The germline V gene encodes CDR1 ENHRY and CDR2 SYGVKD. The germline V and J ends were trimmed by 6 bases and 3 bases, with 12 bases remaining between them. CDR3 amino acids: CAISPRPRYEQYF. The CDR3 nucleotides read TGTGCCATCAGCCCTCGTCCTCGCTACGAGCAGTACTTC.

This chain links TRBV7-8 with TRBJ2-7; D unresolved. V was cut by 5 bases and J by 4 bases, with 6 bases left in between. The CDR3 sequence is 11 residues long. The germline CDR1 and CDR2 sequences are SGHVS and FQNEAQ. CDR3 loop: CASSPKYEQYF. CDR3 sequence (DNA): TGTGCCAGCAGCCCAAAATACGAGCAGTACTTC.

The CDR3 bases are TGTGCCAGCCCCCGCGGGCTAGATTCACCCCTCCACTTT. Translation gives CASPRGLDSPLHF. This chain links TRBV2 with TRBJ1-6; D gene unclear. With 8 bases removed from V and 8 bases from J, the gap between germline ends came to 13 bases. Per germline, CDR1 SNHLY and CDR2 FYNNEI. CDR3 length: 13 amino acids.

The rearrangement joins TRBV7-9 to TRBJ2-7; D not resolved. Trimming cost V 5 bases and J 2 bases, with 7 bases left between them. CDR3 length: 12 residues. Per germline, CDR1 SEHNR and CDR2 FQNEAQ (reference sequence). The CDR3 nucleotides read TGTGCCAGCAGCAGAAGGCCCTACGAGCAGTACTTC. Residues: CASSRRPYEQYF.

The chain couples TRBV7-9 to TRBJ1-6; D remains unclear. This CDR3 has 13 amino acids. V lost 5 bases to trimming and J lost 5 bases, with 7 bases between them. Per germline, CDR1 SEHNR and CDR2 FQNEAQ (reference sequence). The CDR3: CASSPGDNSPLHF. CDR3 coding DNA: TGTGCCAGCAGCCCCGGGGATAATTCACCCCTCCACTTT.

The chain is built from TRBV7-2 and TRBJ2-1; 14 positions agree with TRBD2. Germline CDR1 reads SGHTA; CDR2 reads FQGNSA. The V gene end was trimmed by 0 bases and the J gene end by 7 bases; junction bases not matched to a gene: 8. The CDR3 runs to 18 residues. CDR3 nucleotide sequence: TGTGCCAGCAGCTTAGCCCGGACTAGCGGGAGGCCGTGGAATGAGCAGTTCTTC. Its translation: CASSLARTSGRPWNEQFF.

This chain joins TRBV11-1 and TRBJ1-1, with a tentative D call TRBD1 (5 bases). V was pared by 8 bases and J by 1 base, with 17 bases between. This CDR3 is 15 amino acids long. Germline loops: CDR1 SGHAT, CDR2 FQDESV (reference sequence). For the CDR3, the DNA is TGTGCCAGCCGGGGACCCTTAAGATGGAACACTGAAGCTTTCTTT. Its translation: CASRGPLRWNTEAFF.

The CDR3 region is CAISESSGLEAFF. In DNA, the CDR3 is TGTGCCATCAGTGAGTCAAGTGGGCTAGAAGCTTTCTTT. V usage is TRBV10-3 and J usage is TRBJ1-1; D ambiguous. The V end was cut by 0 bases, the J end by 8 bases, with 10 bases between. This CDR3 region has 13 residues. Germline V gene data show CDR1 as ENHRY and CDR2 as SYGVKD.

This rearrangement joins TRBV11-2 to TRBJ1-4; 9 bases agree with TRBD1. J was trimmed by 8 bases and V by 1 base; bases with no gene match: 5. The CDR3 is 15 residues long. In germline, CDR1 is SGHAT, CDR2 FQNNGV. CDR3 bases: TGTGCCAGCAGCTTAGGACAGGGGGTACGGGAAAAACTGTTTTTT. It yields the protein CASSLGQGVREKLFF.

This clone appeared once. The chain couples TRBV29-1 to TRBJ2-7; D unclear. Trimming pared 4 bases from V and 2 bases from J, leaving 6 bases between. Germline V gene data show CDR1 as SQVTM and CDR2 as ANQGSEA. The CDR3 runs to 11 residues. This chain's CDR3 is CSVAAAYEQYF. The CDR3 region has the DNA TGCAGCGTTGCGGCGGCCTACGAGCAGTACTTC.

The chain's CDR3 is CASSRRSGTGALENTEAFF. DNA of the CDR3: TGTGCCAGCAGTCGACGATCCGGGACAGGGGCTTTGGAGAACACTGAAGCTTTCTTT. The chain links TRBV27 to TRBJ1-1; 10 nucleotides line up with TRBD1. With 5 bases clipped from V and 1 base from J, the junction kept 16 bases outside the gene matches. Germline lookup yields CDR1 MNHEY and CDR2 SMNVEV (reference sequence). The CDR3 length is 19 residues.

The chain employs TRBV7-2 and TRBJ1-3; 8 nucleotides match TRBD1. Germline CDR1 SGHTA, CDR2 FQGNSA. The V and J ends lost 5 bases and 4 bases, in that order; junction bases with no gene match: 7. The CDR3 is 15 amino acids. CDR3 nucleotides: TGTGCCAGCAGCCTCCGGACAGGGTCAGGAAACACCATATATTTT. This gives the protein CASSLRTGSGNTIYF.

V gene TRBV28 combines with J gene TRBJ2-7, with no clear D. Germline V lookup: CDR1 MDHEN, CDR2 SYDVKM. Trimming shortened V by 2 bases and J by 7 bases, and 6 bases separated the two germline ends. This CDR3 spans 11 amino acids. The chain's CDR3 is CASSLSREQYF. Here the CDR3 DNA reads TGTGCCAGCAGTTTAAGCCGGGAGCAGTACTTC.

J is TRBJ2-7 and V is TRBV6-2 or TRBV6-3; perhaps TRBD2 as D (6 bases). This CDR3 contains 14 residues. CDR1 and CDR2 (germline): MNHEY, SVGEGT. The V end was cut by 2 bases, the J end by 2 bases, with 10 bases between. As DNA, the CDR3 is TGTGCCAGCAGTTACGGAGGGAGAGCCTACGAGCAGTACTTC. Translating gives CASSYGGRAYEQYF.